This is a list of T cell receptor beta chains from one sample in a study of blood T cells in healthy people across ages. TCRdb processed the 5' RACE reads anew with MiXCR; each CDR3 protein has one entry. The top ten hold about 4% of the sample, which has 1.5 million to 1.9 million distinct CDR3 sequences, 40% to 45% seen once. Sequencing was done on a sample of blood. The receptors stem from a woman aged 18-29 years in good health. Both conserved end residues are part of each CDR3. Each record gives: J gene, V gene, clone size, D gene, CDR3 protein, CDR3 DNA. A D gene is named only where the DNA matches it firmly. Clone size appears in some rows only: once, few, many, or a class for an expanded clone.

j_call: TRBJ2-1
v_call: TRBV28
clone_size: -
d_call: TRBD2
cdr3_aa: CASSPAPQETGLAGWEQFF
cdr3_nt: TGTGCCAGCAGTCCCGCCCCCCAGGAGACGGGACTAGCGGGATGGGAGCAGTTCTTC

j_call: TRBJ2-1
v_call: TRBV12-3/TRBV12-4
clone_size: -
d_call: -
cdr3_aa: CASRQPRGAQFF
cdr3_nt: TGTGCCAGCAGACAACCCCGTGGGGCGCAGTTCTTC

j_call: TRBJ2-2
v_call: TRBV5-1
clone_size: -
d_call: TRBD2
cdr3_aa: CASSLAPERGGTGELFF
cdr3_nt: TGCGCCAGCAGCTTGGCCCCAGAGCGGGGTGGAACCGGGGAGCTGTTTTTT

j_call: TRBJ2-3
v_call: TRBV7-3
clone_size: -
d_call: TRBD2
cdr3_aa: CASSRGLAGGKDTQYF
cdr3_nt: TGTGCCAGCAGCCGGGGACTAGCGGGAGGGAAGGATACGCAGTATTTT

j_call: TRBJ2-7
v_call: TRBV7-9
clone_size: -
d_call: -
cdr3_aa: CVSSLAVSIYEQYF
cdr3_nt: TGTGTCAGCAGCTTAGCCGTGTCTATCTACGAGCAGTACTTC

j_call: TRBJ2-7
v_call: TRBV11-1
clone_size: -
d_call: -
cdr3_aa: CASSLVIRTAYNEQYF
cdr3_nt: TGTGCCAGCAGCTTAGTGATTAGGACAGCATACAATGAGCAGTACTTC

j_call: TRBJ1-2
v_call: TRBV5-1
clone_size: -
d_call: TRBD1
cdr3_aa: CASSFGQEGYGYTF
cdr3_nt: TGCGCCAGCAGCTTCGGACAGGAAGGTTATGGCTACACCTTC

j_call: TRBJ2-2
v_call: TRBV20-1
clone_size: -
d_call: -
cdr3_aa: CSARRSRNLPGELFF
cdr3_nt: TGCAGTGCTCGACGGAGCCGGAACTTGCCCGGGGAGCTGTTTTTT

j_call: TRBJ1-5
v_call: TRBV27
clone_size: -
d_call: TRBD1
cdr3_aa: CASSSAGQPQPQHF
cdr3_nt: TGTGCCAGCAGTTCAGCGGGACAGCCCCAGCCCCAGCATTTT

j_call: TRBJ2-3
v_call: TRBV6-2/TRBV6-3
clone_size: once
d_call: -
cdr3_aa: CAGTNGDPTDTQYF
cdr3_nt: TGTGCCGGCACCAACGGGGACCCCACAGATACGCAGTATTTT

j_call: TRBJ1-1
v_call: TRBV7-6
clone_size: few
d_call: TRBD1
cdr3_aa: CASSLAGTGTEAFF
cdr3_nt: TGTGCCAGCAGCTTAGCAGGGACAGGGACTGAAGCTTTCTTT

j_call: TRBJ1-2
v_call: TRBV29-1
clone_size: -
d_call: -
cdr3_aa: CSVEAAAGPDYGYTF
cdr3_nt: TGCAGCGTTGAAGCGGCTGCAGGGCCTGACTATGGCTACACCTTC

j_call: TRBJ2-4
v_call: TRBV20-1
clone_size: -
d_call: TRBD2
cdr3_aa: CSARTSGSMNEQYF
cdr3_nt: TGCAGTGCTAGGACTAGCGGGAGTATGAATGAGCAGTACTTC

j_call: TRBJ2-7
v_call: TRBV12-3/TRBV12-4
clone_size: -
d_call: -
cdr3_aa: CASSFVPHEQYF
cdr3_nt: TGTGCCAGCAGTTTTGTCCCACACGAGCAGTACTTC

j_call: TRBJ2-1
v_call: TRBV4-3
clone_size: -
d_call: -
cdr3_aa: CASSQDGADFYNEQFF
cdr3_nt: TGCGCCAGCAGCCAAGACGGGGCGGATTTCTACAATGAGCAGTTCTTC

j_call: TRBJ2-1
v_call: TRBV4-3
clone_size: -
d_call: TRBD1
cdr3_aa: CASSQAGGTYNEQFF
cdr3_nt: TGCGCCAGCAGCCAAGCAGGGGGTACCTACAATGAGCAGTTCTTC

j_call: TRBJ1-2
v_call: TRBV7-2
clone_size: -
d_call: -
cdr3_aa: CASSLNPNTNYGYTF
cdr3_nt: TGTGCCAGCAGCTTAAATCCCAATACCAACTATGGCTACACCTTC

j_call: TRBJ2-1
v_call: TRBV27
clone_size: -
d_call: -
cdr3_aa: CASSVAANPYNEQFF
cdr3_nt: TGTGCCAGCAGTGTGGCAGCTAACCCCTACAATGAGCAGTTCTTC

j_call: TRBJ2-3
v_call: TRBV7-6
clone_size: -
d_call: TRBD2
cdr3_aa: CASSLTTGGPRDTQYF
cdr3_nt: TGTGCCAGCAGCTTAACCACGGGAGGGCCAAGAGATACGCAGTATTTT

j_call: TRBJ1-1
v_call: TRBV7-9
clone_size: few
d_call: -
cdr3_aa: CASSLVPSALNTEAFF
cdr3_nt: TGTGCCAGCAGCTTAGTACCTTCTGCCCTGAACACTGAAGCTTTCTTT

j_call: TRBJ2-7
v_call: TRBV6-2/TRBV6-3
clone_size: -
d_call: -
cdr3_aa: CASSYLAASSYEQYF
cdr3_nt: TGTGCCAGCAGTTACTTGGCAGCGAGCTCCTACGAGCAGTACTTC

j_call: TRBJ2-1
v_call: TRBV28
clone_size: -
d_call: TRBD2
cdr3_aa: CASSRASGRHSYNEQFF
cdr3_nt: TGTGCCAGCAGTCGGGCTAGCGGGAGGCACTCCTACAATGAGCAGTTCTTC

j_call: TRBJ2-3
v_call: TRBV7-9
clone_size: -
d_call: TRBD2
cdr3_aa: CASSLPLGLAGGPRTDTQYF
cdr3_nt: TGTGCCAGCAGCTTACCGCTGGGGCTAGCGGGAGGGCCCCGCACAGATACGCAGTATTTT

j_call: TRBJ1-1
v_call: TRBV9
clone_size: -
d_call: -
cdr3_aa: CASSGGAGTNTEAFF
cdr3_nt: TGTGCCAGCAGCGGGGGGGCAGGGACGAACACTGAAGCTTTCTTT

j_call: TRBJ1-2
v_call: TRBV9
clone_size: few
d_call: -
cdr3_aa: CASSVGFAQAFYTF
cdr3_nt: TGTGCCAGCAGCGTAGGTTTCGCCCAGGCGTTCTACACCTTC

j_call: TRBJ1-1
v_call: TRBV3-1
clone_size: few
d_call: TRBD1
cdr3_aa: CASRPRVTGDTEAFF
cdr3_nt: TGTGCCAGCAGGCCAAGAGTAACAGGGGACACTGAAGCTTTCTTT

j_call: TRBJ2-7
v_call: TRBV6-6
clone_size: -
d_call: -
cdr3_aa: CASSDTERSYEQYF
cdr3_nt: TGTGCCAGCAGTGACACAGAACGATCCTACGAGCAGTACTTC

j_call: TRBJ2-2
v_call: TRBV19
clone_size: few
d_call: -
cdr3_aa: CASSTRGGGELFF
cdr3_nt: TGTGCCAGTAGTACAAGGGGCGGCGGGGAGCTGTTTTTT

j_call: TRBJ1-5
v_call: TRBV20-1
clone_size: -
d_call: -
cdr3_aa: CSASTGRDQPQHF
cdr3_nt: TGCAGTGCTAGTACAGGGAGAGATCAGCCCCAGCATTTT

j_call: TRBJ1-2
v_call: TRBV10-3
clone_size: few
d_call: TRBD1
cdr3_aa: CAISEGQAGGYTF
cdr3_nt: TGTGCCATCAGTGAGGGACAGGCCGGTGGCTACACCTTC